These T cell receptor beta chains were read from a single sample in a study of blood T cells in healthy people across ages. TCRdb called the 5' RACE reads again in MiXCR, with one record for every CDR3 protein. This sample has some 560,000 distinct CDR3 sequences; about 27% occur once, and the top ten carry 3.6%. These data were also filed under a second study, of T cells of mothers and their children.

The sequenced sample consisted of blood. These receptors originate from a boy aged 2-15 years in good health. CDR3s include the opening cysteine and the closing phenylalanine or tryptophan. A D gene is named only where the DNA matches it firmly. Clone sizes are given selectively: once, few, many, or a class where the clone is expanded.

d_call	v_call	clone_size	j_call	cdr3_nt	cdr3_aa
.	TRBV6-5	few	TRBJ2-7	TGTGCCAGCAGTTACTCATGGAGCTACGAGCAGTACTTC	CASSYSWSYEQYF
.	TRBV10-3	.	TRBJ2-3	TGTACCATAAGTGATAGCGGAAAGGGGACAGATACGCAGTATTTT	CTISDSGKGTDTQYF
.	TRBV20-1	.	TRBJ2-1	TGCAGTGCGGACGGGACTTCGTCAATGTTTAATGAGCAGTTCTTC	CSADGTSSMFNEQFF
.	TRBV7-3	few	TRBJ1-5	TGTGCCAGCAGCTTATTAGGTCAGGAGGCCAATCAGCCCCAGCATTTT	CASSLLGQEANQPQHF
TRBD1	TRBV10-3	once	TRBJ2-3	TGTGCCATCAGGGGACAGGGGGTCAGCACAGATACGCAGTATTTT	CAIRGQGVSTDTQYF
.	TRBV12-3/TRBV12-4	many	TRBJ1-4	TGTGCCAGCAGTTTACAGGGGCGAAATGAAAAACTGTTTTTT	CASSLQGRNEKLFF
.	TRBV15	many	TRBJ2-7	TGTGCCACCAGCAGAGTTAGGAGCGAGCAGTACTTC	CATSRVRSEQYF
.	TRBV7-2	.	TRBJ2-3	TGTGCCAGCAGCCAAGCAGATTACACAGATACGCAGTATTTT	CASSQADYTDTQYF
.	TRBV20-1	few	TRBJ2-7	TGCAGTGCTTTAAGGACGGATTCGACCTACGAGCAGTACTTC	CSALRTDSTYEQYF
TRBD1	TRBV20-1	.	TRBJ1-5	TGCAGTGCTAGAGATGTTCCGGGACAGGGGAATCAGCCCCAGCATTTT	CSARDVPGQGNQPQHF
TRBD2	TRBV5-4	.	TRBJ2-1	TGTGCCAGCAGCCCCAAGCGGGGATCTAACAATGAGCAGTTCTTC	CASSPKRGSNNEQFF
.	TRBV20-1	.	TRBJ2-3	TGCAGTGCTTCGCCGTCGGGACTCACAGATACGCAGTATTTT	CSASPSGLTDTQYF
.	TRBV10-3	.	TRBJ2-7	TGTGCCATCAGTACGACCCTCGGCGAGCAGTACTTC	CAISTTLGEQYF
.	TRBV12-3/TRBV12-4	few	TRBJ2-2	TGTGCCAGCGCCCCAACAGGGACCGGGGAGCTGTTTTTT	CASAPTGTGELFF
.	TRBV27	few	TRBJ2-7	TGTGCCAGCAGTTTATCCGCAGTGGGCAACGAGCAGTACTTC	CASSLSAVGNEQYF
.	TRBV4-3	.	TRBJ1-3	TGCGCCAGCAGCCAAGATCGTGCCGCGGGGACCATATATTTT	CASSQDRAAGTIYF
.	TRBV29-1	.	TRBJ1-1	TGCAGCGTTGAAGTCACAGGGTCGGTGAACACTGAAGCTTTCTTT	CSVEVTGSVNTEAFF
TRBD1	TRBV7-9	.	TRBJ1-2	TGTGCCAGCAGCTACCCAGACAGGGGCTATGGCTACACCTTC	CASSYPDRGYGYTF
TRBD2	TRBV14	.	TRBJ2-3	TGTGCCAGCAGCCAAGAATCCCCTCTTTTAGCGGGGTTAGATACGCAGTATTTT	CASSQESPLLAGLDTQYF
.	TRBV7-2	.	TRBJ2-7	TGTGCCAGCAGCTTTCAGGCCTACGAGCAGTACTTC	CASSFQAYEQYF
TRBD2	TRBV12-3/TRBV12-4	few	TRBJ2-5	TGTGCCAGCAGATGGGCTAGCGGGATGGAAGAGACCCAGTACTTC	CASRWASGMEETQYF
TRBD1	TRBV12-3/TRBV12-4	.	TRBJ1-3	TGTGCCAGCACTTTGGACAGGGCCTCTGGAAACACCATATATTTT	CASTLDRASGNTIYF
.	TRBV15	.	TRBJ1-6	TGTGCCACCAGCAGTGAGGGGTATAATTCACCCCTCCACTTT	CATSSEGYNSPLHF
.	TRBV28	few	TRBJ2-1	TGTGCCAGCAGGGGCCTATATTCGGAGCAGTTCTTC	CASRGLYSEQFF
TRBD2	TRBV5-1	few	TRBJ2-7	TGCGCCAGCAGCCCTCACGGGGCTAGCGGGGCCTACGAGCAGTACTTC	CASSPHGASGAYEQYF
TRBD2	TRBV7-2	.	TRBJ2-3	TGTGCCAGCAGCTCCCATGCCCTAGCGGGGGGGTTCACAGATACGCAGTATTTT	CASSSHALAGGFTDTQYF
.	TRBV3-1	.	TRBJ1-1	TGTGCCAGCAGCCAAGTCCCTACAGCTGAAGCTTTCTTT	CASSQVPTAEAFF
TRBD2	TRBV29-1	.	TRBJ2-7	TGCAGCGTTGACCCGGGGGGTGCGGGGGAATACGAGCAGTACTTC	CSVDPGGAGEYEQYF
.	TRBV11-2	.	TRBJ2-5	TGTGCCAGCAGCTTAGTACCTGGTGGCGGAGAACTCCAAGAGACCCAGTACTTC	CASSLVPGGGELQETQYF
TRBD1	TRBV15	.	TRBJ2-2	TGTGCCACCAGCAGAGATATCTTTGGGACAGGCTATGACTTTAGGACCGGGGAGCTGTTTTTT	CATSRDIFGTGYDFRTGELFF
.	TRBV30	few	TRBJ1-1	TGTGCCTGGAGTGTAGAGGGCACTGAAGCTTTCTTT	CAWSVEGTEAFF
TRBD2	TRBV7-2	.	TRBJ2-7	TGTGCCAGCAGCTTAACACTAGCGGGAGGCGAGCAGTACTTC	CASSLTLAGGEQYF
.	TRBV6-5	few	TRBJ2-3	TGTGCCAGCAAGGACTCTCTGGGTACGCAGTATTTT	CASKDSLGTQYF
.	TRBV7-2	.	TRBJ1-1	TGTGCCAGCAGCCCAAACGGCAACACTGAAGCTTTCTTT	CASSPNGNTEAFF
.	TRBV6-5	.	TRBJ2-1	TGTGCCAGCAGTTACTCTGACGGGAGCTCCTACAATGAGCAGTTCTTC	CASSYSDGSSYNEQFF
.	TRBV4-3	few	TRBJ2-1	TGCGCCAGCAGCCGGGTGGGGGGATTAATAAATGAGCAGTTCTTC	CASSRVGGLINEQFF
.	TRBV3-1	few	TRBJ1-1	TGTGCCAGCAGCCGCCGGGGCAGGAAGGCGTTGAACACTGAAGCTTTCTTT	CASSRRGRKALNTEAFF
TRBD2	TRBV7-4	few	TRBJ2-3	TGTGCCAGCAGCCCCACGGGGGGGAACACAGATACGCAGTATTTT	CASSPTGGNTDTQYF
TRBD2	TRBV6-5	.	TRBJ2-5	TGTGCCAGCAGTACGACTAGCGGGGCTCAAGAGACCCAGTACTTC	CASSTTSGAQETQYF
TRBD2	TRBV6-5	.	TRBJ2-2	TGTGCCAGCAGGGAGCGGGGGAGGAACACCGGGGAGCTGTTTTTT	CASRERGRNTGELFF
.	TRBV15	.	TRBJ1-2	TGTGCCACCAGCAGAGATCTTCGCGGGGGGAAAGAACATGGCTACACCTTC	CATSRDLRGGKEHGYTF
.	TRBV5-1	.	TRBJ2-5	TGCGCCAGCAGCTTCTTTTCTAGCGAACAAGAGACCCAGTACTTC	CASSFFSSEQETQYF
.	TRBV6-2/TRBV6-3	.	TRBJ1-4	TGTGCCAGCGTCGCGGGCCGGGCTGAAAAACTGTTTTTT	CASVAGRAEKLFF
.	TRBV7-9	few	TRBJ1-1	TGTGCCAGCAGCTTAGAACGGTTGAAAGCTTTCTTT	CASSLERLKAFF
TRBD2	TRBV20-1	.	TRBJ2-5	TGCAGTGCTCCCCGCGGGGGACTAGGGGGGGAGACCCAGTACTTC	CSAPRGGLGGETQYF
TRBD2	TRBV6-5	.	TRBJ2-1	TGTGCCAGCAGACCCGGGACTAGCGGGCCCGACTTTCAGTTCTTC	CASRPGTSGPDFQFF
.	TRBV7-6	many	TRBJ2-5	TGTGCCAGCAGCCCATACTCGAACAGGGCCCAGTACTTC	CASSPYSNRAQYF
.	TRBV12-3/TRBV12-4	few	TRBJ2-6	TGTGCCAGCAGTTCCTTCACTGGGGCCAACGTCCTGACTTTC	CASSSFTGANVLTF
TRBD2	TRBV30	.	TRBJ2-5	TGTGCCTGGAGTGTACGGGGGACTAGAGGAGGCCAAGAGACCCAGTACTTC	CAWSVRGTRGGQETQYF
.	TRBV19	few	TRBJ1-5	TGTGCCAGTAGTATCGGTCAGCCCCAGCATTTT	CASSIGQPQHF
TRBD2	TRBV5-1	.	TRBJ2-3	TGCGCCAGCAGCACCAGACTAGCGGCCAGCACAGATACGCAGTATTTT	CASSTRLAASTDTQYF
TRBD2	TRBV11-2	.	TRBJ2-1	TGTGCCAGCAGCTTAGTGGGACTAGCGGATGAGCAGTTCTTC	CASSLVGLADEQFF
.	TRBV27	few	TRBJ1-2	TGTGCCAGCAGTGTTTCGGCAGGGGTCAACTATGGCTACACCTTC	CASSVSAGVNYGYTF